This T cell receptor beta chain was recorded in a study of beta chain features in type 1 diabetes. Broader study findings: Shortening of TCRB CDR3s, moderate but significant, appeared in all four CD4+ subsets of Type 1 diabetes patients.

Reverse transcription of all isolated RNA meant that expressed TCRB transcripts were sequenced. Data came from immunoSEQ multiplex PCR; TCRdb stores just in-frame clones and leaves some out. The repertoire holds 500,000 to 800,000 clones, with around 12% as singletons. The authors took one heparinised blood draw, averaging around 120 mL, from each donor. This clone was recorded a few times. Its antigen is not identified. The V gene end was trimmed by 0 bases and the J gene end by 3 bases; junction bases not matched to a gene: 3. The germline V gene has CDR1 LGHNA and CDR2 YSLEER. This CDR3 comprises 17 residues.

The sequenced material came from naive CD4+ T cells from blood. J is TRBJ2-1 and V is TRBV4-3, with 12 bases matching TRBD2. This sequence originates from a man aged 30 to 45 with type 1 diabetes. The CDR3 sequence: CASSQETSGGYYNEQFF. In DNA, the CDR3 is TGCGCCAGCAGCCAAGAGACTAGCGGGGGTTACTACAATGAGCAGTTCTTC.